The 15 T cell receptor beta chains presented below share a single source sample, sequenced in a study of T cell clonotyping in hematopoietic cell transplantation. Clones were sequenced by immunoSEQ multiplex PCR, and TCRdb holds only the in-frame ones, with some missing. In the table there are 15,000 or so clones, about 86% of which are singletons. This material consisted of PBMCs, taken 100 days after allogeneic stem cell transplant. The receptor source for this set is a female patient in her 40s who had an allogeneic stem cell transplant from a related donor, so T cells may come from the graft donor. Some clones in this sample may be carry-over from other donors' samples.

CDR3 loop: CASSPRNSFNLYTDTQYF. Written as DNA, the CDR3 is TGTGCCAGCAGCCCTAGGAATTCTTTCAATCTTTACACAGATACGCAGTATTTT. The chain recombines TRBV7-6 with TRBJ2-3; D not resolved. V lost 5 bases, J lost 2 bases, and 23 bases lay in between. Germline CDR1 reads SGHVS; CDR2 reads FNYEAQ. The CDR3 is made up of 18 amino acids. The variable domain in full, completed from reference TRBV7-6 and TRBJ2-3, reads GAGVSQSPRYKVTKRGQDVALRCDPISGHVSLYWYRQALGQGPEFLTYFNYEAQQDKSGLPNDRFSAERPEGSISTLTIQRTEQRDSAMYRCASSPRNSFNLYTDTQYFGPGTRLTVL.

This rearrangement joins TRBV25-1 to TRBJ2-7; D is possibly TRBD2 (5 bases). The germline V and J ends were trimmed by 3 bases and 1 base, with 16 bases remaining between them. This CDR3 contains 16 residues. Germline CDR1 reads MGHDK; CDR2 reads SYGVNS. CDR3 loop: CASSESTKEGSYEQYF. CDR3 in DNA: TGTGCCAGCAGTGAGAGTACAAAAGAGGGATCCTACGAGCAGTACTTC.

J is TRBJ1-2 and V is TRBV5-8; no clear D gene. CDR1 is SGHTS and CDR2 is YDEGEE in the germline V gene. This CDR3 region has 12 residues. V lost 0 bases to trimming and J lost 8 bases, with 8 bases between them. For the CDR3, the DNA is TGTGCCAGCAGCTTGGTGAGGCGAGGCTACACCTTC. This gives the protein CASSLVRRGYTF.

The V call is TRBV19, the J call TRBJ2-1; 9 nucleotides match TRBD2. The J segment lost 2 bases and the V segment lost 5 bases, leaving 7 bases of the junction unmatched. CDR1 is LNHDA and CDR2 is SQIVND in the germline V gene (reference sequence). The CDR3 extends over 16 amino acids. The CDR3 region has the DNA TGTGCCAGTAGTTTAGGGGCTAGCGGGGCCTACAATGAGCAGTTCTTC. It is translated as CASSLGASGAYNEQFF.

The CDR3 nucleotides are TGTGCCACCCGGACAGCCTATAATGAAAAACTGTTTTTT. Translation gives CATRTAYNEKLFF. V usage is TRBV28 and J usage is TRBJ1-4; D might be TRBD1 (6 bases). The CDR3 has 13 residues. CDR1 is MDHEN and CDR2 is SYDVKM in the germline V gene. V dropped 10 bases and J dropped 4 bases, with 13 bases sitting between them.

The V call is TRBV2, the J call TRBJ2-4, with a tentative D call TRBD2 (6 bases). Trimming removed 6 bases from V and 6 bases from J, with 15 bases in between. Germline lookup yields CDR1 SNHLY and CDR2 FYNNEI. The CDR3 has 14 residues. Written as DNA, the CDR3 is TGTGCCAGCAGGGTATCCGAGACTAGAAACATTCAGTACTTC. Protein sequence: CASRVSETRNIQYF. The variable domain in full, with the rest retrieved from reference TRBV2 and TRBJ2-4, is EPEVTQTPSHQVTQMGQEVILRCVPISNHLYFYWYRQILGQKVEFLVSFYNNEISEKSEIFDDQFSVERPDGSNFTLKIRSTKLEDSAMYFCASRVSETRNIQYFGAGTRLSVL.

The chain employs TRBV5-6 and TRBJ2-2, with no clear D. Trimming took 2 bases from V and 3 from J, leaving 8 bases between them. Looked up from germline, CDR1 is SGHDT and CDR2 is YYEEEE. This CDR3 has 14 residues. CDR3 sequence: CASSFAYYTGELFF. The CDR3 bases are TGTGCCAGCAGCTTCGCCTACTACACCGGGGAGCTGTTTTTT.

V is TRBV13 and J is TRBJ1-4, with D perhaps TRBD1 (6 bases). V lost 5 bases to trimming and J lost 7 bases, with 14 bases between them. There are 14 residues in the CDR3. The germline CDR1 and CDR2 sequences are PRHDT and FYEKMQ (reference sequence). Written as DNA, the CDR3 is TGTGCCAGCAGCCACAGGGACGTCGGTGAAAAACTGTTTTTT. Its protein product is CASSHRDVGEKLFF.

For the CDR3, the DNA is TGTGCCAGCAGTTACTCGACTGTGGACTACGAGCAGTACTTC. Amino acid sequence: CASSYSTVDYEQYF. The genes are TRBV6-5 and TRBJ2-7; D is undetermined. The CDR3 covers 14 residues. Germline-derived CDR1 and CDR2 are MNHEY and SVGAGI. Trimming shortened V by 0 bases and J by 3 bases, and 9 bases separated the two germline ends.

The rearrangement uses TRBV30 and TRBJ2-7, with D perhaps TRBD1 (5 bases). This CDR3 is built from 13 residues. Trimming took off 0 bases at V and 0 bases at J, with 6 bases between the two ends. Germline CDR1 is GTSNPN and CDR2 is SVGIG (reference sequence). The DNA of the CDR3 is TGTGCCTGGAGTGTTGACAGCTCCTACGAGCAGTACTTC. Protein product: CAWSVDSSYEQYF. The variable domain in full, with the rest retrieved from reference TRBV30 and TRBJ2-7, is SQTIHQWPATLVQPVGSPLSLECTVEGTSNPNLYWYRQAAGRGLQLLFYSVGIGQISSEVPQNLSASRPQDRQFILSSKKLLLSDSGFYLCAWSVDSSYEQYFGPGTRLTVT.

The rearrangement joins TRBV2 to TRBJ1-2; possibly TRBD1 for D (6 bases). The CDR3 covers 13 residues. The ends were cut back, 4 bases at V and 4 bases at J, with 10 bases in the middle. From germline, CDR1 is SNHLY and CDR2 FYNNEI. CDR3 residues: CASSAQGSYGYTF. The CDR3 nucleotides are TGTGCCAGCAGTGCACAGGGCTCCTATGGCTACACCTTC.

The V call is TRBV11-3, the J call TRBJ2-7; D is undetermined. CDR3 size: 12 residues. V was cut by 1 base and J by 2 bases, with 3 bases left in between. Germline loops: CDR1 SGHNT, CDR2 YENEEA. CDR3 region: CASSLAPYEQYF. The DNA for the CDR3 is TGTGCCAGCAGCTTAGCTCCCTACGAGCAGTACTTC.

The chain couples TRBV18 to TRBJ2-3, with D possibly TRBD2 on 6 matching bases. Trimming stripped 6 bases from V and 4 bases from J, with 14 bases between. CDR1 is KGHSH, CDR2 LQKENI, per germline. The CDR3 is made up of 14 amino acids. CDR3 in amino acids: CASSRTGASDTQYF. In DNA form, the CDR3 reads TGTGCCAGCTCTCGGACGGGAGCATCAGATACGCAGTATTTT.

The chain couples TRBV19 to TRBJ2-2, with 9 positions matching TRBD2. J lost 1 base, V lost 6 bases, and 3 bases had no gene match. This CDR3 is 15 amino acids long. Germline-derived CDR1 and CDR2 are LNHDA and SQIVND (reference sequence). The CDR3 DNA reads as TGTGCCAGTAGACCTAGCGGGATGAACACCGGGGAGCTGTTTTTT. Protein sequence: CASRPSGMNTGELFF.

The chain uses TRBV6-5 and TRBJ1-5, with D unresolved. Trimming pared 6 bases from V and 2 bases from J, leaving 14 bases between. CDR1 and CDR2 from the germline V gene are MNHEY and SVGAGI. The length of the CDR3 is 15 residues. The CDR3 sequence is CASSQRGSGNQPQHF. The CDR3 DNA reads TGTGCCAGCAGCCAACGGGGATCGGGCAATCAGCCCCAGCATTTT.